Following are 6 T cell receptor beta chains from one sample sequenced in a study of blood T cell repertoires in COVID-19. Profiling relied on immunoSEQ multiplex PCR, and the TCRdb table lists in-frame clones only, not all of them. Among 200,000 to 300,000 clones listed, almost 85% were seen once. The sequenced sample consisted of peripheral blood. The source is a man aged 50-59 years with COVID-19, enrolled during active disease.

The chain combines TRBV16 with TRBJ2-1, with a possible D match to TRBD2 (6 bases). V lost 7 bases and J 9 bases, leaving 22 bases between the germline ends. Per germline, CDR1 KGHSY and CDR2 FQNENV. There are 15 residues in the CDR3. The CDR3 nucleotides are TGTGCCAGCAAAACGACTAGAGTGGGGAAGGGTGAGCAGTTCTTC. Translated, it gives CASKTTRVGKGEQFF.

This chain uses TRBV6-5 with TRBJ2-5; TRBD1 aligns across 9 bases. The V segment lost 8 bases and the J segment 5 bases; nucleotides outside the gene matches: 9. Germline V CDR1 and CDR2: MNHEY, SVGAGI. The CDR3 extends over 14 amino acids. This chain's CDR3 is CASAGQGGWETQYF. The DNA of the CDR3 is TGTGCCAGCGCGGGACAGGGAGGTTGGGAGACCCAGTACTTC.

The V gene is TRBV27, the J gene TRBJ2-2; TRBD1 is a possible D gene (5 bases). Germline CDR1 reads MNHEY; CDR2 reads SMNVEV (reference sequence). V dropped 5 bases and J dropped 0 bases, with 10 bases sitting between them. CDR3 length: 15 residues. CDR3 in amino acids: CASSKTVTNTGELFF. CDR3 coding DNA: TGTGCCAGCAGTAAGACAGTCACGAACACCGGGGAGCTGTTTTTT.

This sequence joins TRBV25-1 and TRBJ1-1, with TRBD1 matching 8 bases. The length of the CDR3 is 14 residues. The V gene's germline CDR1 is MGHDK and CDR2 SYGVNS. Unmatched junction bases numbered 1, after V lost 4 bases and J lost 0 bases. CDR3 nucleotide sequence: TGTGCCAGCAGTGCGACAGGGGTGAACACTGAAGCTTTCTTT. Protein sequence: CASSATGVNTEAFF.

This rearrangement joins TRBV27 to TRBJ2-2, with D tentatively TRBD1 (6 bases). This CDR3 comprises 15 residues. Between the trimmed V and J ends, which lost 6 bases and 1 base, there was a span of 12 bases. CDR1 is MNHEY and CDR2 is SMNVEV in the germline V gene (reference sequence). CDR3: CASREWDKNTGELFF. CDR3 nucleotide sequence: TGTGCCAGCAGGGAATGGGACAAGAACACCGGGGAGCTGTTTTTT.

A single count supports this clone. This sequence joins TRBV11-3 and TRBJ2-3; 7 bases agree with TRBD2. The CDR3 is made up of 15 amino acids. V was pared by 5 bases and J by 3 bases, with 8 bases of the junction left unmatched. Germline V gene sequence: CDR1 SGHNT, CDR2 YENEEA. The CDR3 bases are TGTGCCAGCAGCCGGGGGGATTTGGGGACAGATACGCAGTATTTT. Translating gives CASSRGDLGTDTQYF. The variable domain in full, completed from reference TRBV11-3 and TRBJ2-3, reads EAGVVQSPRYKIIEKKQPVAFWCNPISGHNTLYWYLQNLGQGPELLIRYENEEAVDDSQLPKDRFSAERLKGVDSTLKIQPAELGDSAVYLCASSRGDLGTDTQYFGPGTRLTVL.